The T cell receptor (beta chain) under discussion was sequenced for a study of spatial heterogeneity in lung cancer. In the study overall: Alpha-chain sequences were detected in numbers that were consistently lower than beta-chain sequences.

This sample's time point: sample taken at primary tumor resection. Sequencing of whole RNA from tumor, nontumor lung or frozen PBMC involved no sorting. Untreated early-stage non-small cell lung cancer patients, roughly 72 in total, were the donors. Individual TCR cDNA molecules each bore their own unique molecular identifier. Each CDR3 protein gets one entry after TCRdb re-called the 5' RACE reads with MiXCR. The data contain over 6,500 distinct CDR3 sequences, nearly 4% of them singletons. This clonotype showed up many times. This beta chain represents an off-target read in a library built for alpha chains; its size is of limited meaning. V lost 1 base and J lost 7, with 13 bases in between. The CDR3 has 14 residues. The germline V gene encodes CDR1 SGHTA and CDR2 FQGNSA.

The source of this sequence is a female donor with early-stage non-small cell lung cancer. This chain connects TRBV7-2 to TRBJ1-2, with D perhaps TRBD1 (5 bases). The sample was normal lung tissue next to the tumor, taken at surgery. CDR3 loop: CASSLVAGRSGYTF. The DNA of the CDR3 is TGTGCCAGCAGCTTAGTTGCAGGGAGGAGTGGCTACACCTTC. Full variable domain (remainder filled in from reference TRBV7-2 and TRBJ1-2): GAGVSQSPSNKVTEKGKDVELRCDPISGHTALYWYRQSLGQGLEFLIYFQGNSAPDKSGLPSDRFSAERTGGSVSTLTIQRTQQEDSAVYLCASSLVAGRSGYTFGSGTRLTVV.